The 15 T cell receptor beta chains below all came from one sample that was sequenced in a study of T cells in localized non-small cell lung cancer. The protocol was immunoSEQ multiplex PCR, while the TCRdb copy is restricted to in-frame clones and leaves out a portion. Of tens of thousands of clones listed, roughly nine tenths are singletons. The sequences come from peripheral blood, collected before any cancer treatment. All receptors come from a male donor at least 60 years old with stage III squamous cell lung carcinoma.

The chain uses TRBV28 and TRBJ1-4; unclear D gene. From germline, CDR1 is MDHEN and CDR2 SYDVKM. V lost 6 bases to trimming and J lost 8 bases, with 16 bases between them. The CDR3 runs 14 residues. CDR3 sequence: CASSPGLRWEKLFF. In DNA, the CDR3 is TGTGCCAGCAGCCCGGGCCTCCGGTGGGAAAAACTGTTTTTT.

The genes are TRBV6-6 and TRBJ1-5; maybe TRBD1 (6 bases). CDR1 and CDR2 (germline): MNHNY, SVGAGI (reference sequence). The CDR3 is made up of 12 amino acids. V lost 11 bases and J lost 5, with 13 bases in between. The CDR3 nucleotides are TGTGCCGCCAAGGGGGGAGATCAGCCCCAGCATTTT. As protein: CAAKGGDQPQHF.

The chain couples TRBV7-2 to TRBJ2-1, with 9 positions matching TRBD2. The CDR3 covers 17 residues. J lost 7 bases, V lost 1 base, and 11 bases had no gene match. Germline CDR1 and CDR2: SGHTA and FQGNSA. CDR3 nucleotide sequence: TGTGCCAGCAGCTTAGAGATTGGCGGGGGGGCCAGGAATGAGCAGTTCTTC. As protein: CASSLEIGGGARNEQFF.

The rearrangement uses TRBV7-2 and TRBJ2-1; 8 bases match TRBD2. Germline V gives CDR1 SGHTA, CDR2 FQGNSA. V lost 6 bases and J lost 8; bases outside the gene matches: 12. CDR3 length: 15 amino acids. DNA for the CDR3: TGTGCCAGCAGTTTGACTAGCGACCGTAGCCATGAGCAGTTCTTC. Protein product: CASSLTSDRSHEQFF.

The CDR3 reads CASSEAWGREAFF. The CDR3 DNA is TGTGCCAGCAGTGAAGCTTGGGGGAGGGAAGCTTTCTTT. The chain recombines TRBV6-1 with TRBJ1-1; TRBD1 is a possible D gene (5 bases). In germline, CDR1 is MNHNS, CDR2 SASEGT. The V end was cut by 0 bases, the J end by 8 bases, with 10 bases between. The CDR3 sequence is 13 residues long.

The J gene is TRBJ2-4, the V gene TRBV7-9; tentatively, D is TRBD1 (6 bases). V dropped 4 bases and J dropped 1 base, with 11 bases sitting between them. The germline V gene encodes CDR1 SEHNR and CDR2 FQNEAQ (reference sequence). The CDR3 consists of 15 residues. The CDR3 DNA reads as TGTGCCAGCAGCTCCTCTCAGGGGGCCAAAAACATTCAGTACTTC. This translates into CASSSSQGAKNIQYF.

V usage is TRBV30 and J usage is TRBJ2-3; a weak D match, TRBD2 (5 bases). V dropped 4 bases and J dropped 5 bases, with 10 bases sitting between them. In germline, CDR1 is GTSNPN, CDR2 SVGIG (reference sequence). CDR3 size: 12 residues. This CDR3 reads CAWTGGGDTQYF. The DNA for the CDR3 is TGTGCCTGGACGGGCGGAGGAGATACGCAGTATTTT.

The sample holds a few counts of this clone. The V gene is TRBV6-5, the J gene TRBJ2-3, with D hard to call. The CDR3 length is 11 residues. Trimming removed 4 bases at V and 6 bases at J, with 5 bases between. CDR1 and CDR2 from the germline V gene are MNHEY and SVGAGI. The chain's CDR3 is CASSLGDTQYF. The CDR3 nucleotides read TGTGCCAGCAGTTTGGGGGATACGCAGTATTTT.

This clone has just one count. CDR3 DNA sequence: TGCGCCAGCAGCCTAGGGACAGGACGCGCAACTAATGAAAAACTGTTTTTT. It is translated as CASSLGTGRATNEKLFF. V and J are TRBV5-1 and TRBJ1-4; 8 nucleotides match TRBD1. The ends lost 4 bases at V and 0 bases at J; junction bases unmatched: 8. CDR3 length: 17 residues. The germline CDR1 and CDR2 sequences are SGHRS and YFSETQ.

The chain uses TRBV6-1 and TRBJ2-1, with 10 bases fitting TRBD1. V shed 7 bases, J shed 7 bases, and the junction held 10 bases outside the gene matches. CDR3 length: 15 residues. Germline-derived CDR1 and CDR2 are MNHNS and SASEGT. DNA of the CDR3: TGTGCCAGCACCCGAGACAGGGGGCGCCGAAATGAGCAGTTCTTC. This gives the protein CASTRDRGRRNEQFF.

The chain is built from TRBV19 and TRBJ1-1, with a possible D match to TRBD1 (6 bases). Per germline, CDR1 LNHDA and CDR2 SQIVND (reference sequence). Between the trimmed V and J ends, which lost 4 bases and 6 bases, there was a span of 9 bases. There are 12 residues in the CDR3. The CDR3 nucleotides read TGTGCCAGTAGTACCGGGGGCCCTGAAGCTTTCTTT. As protein: CASSTGGPEAFF.

J is TRBJ1-2 and V is TRBV18; 8 bases match TRBD1. The length of the CDR3 is 13 residues. From germline, CDR1 is KGHSH and CDR2 LQKENI. The J segment lost 7 bases and the V segment lost 6 bases, leaving 7 bases of the junction unmatched. The CDR3 nucleotides are TGTGCCAGCTCTCCGGAGGGGACAGGTGGCTACACCTTC. Translated: CASSPEGTGGYTF. Variable domain in full (rest from reference TRBV18 and TRBJ1-2): NAGVMQNPRHLVRRRGQEARLRCSPMKGHSHVYWYRQLPEEGLKFMVYLQKENIIDESGMPKERFSAEFPKEGPSILRIQQVVRGDSAAYFCASSPEGTGGYTFGSGTRLTVV.

The rearrangement joins TRBV27 to TRBJ2-3; D remains unclear. V shed 7 bases and J shed 2 bases, with 13 bases lying between them. Looked up from germline, CDR1 is MNHEY and CDR2 is SMNVEV (reference sequence). This CDR3 spans 14 amino acids. Here the CDR3 DNA reads TGTGCCAGCATCTCGGCTGGATACACAGATACGCAGTATTTT. As protein: CASISAGYTDTQYF.

The V gene is TRBV30, the J gene TRBJ1-2, with unresolved D. Germline loops: CDR1 GTSNPN, CDR2 SVGIG (reference sequence). The CDR3 length is 12 residues. Trimming took off 7 bases at V and 6 bases at J, with 15 bases between the two ends. Written as DNA, the CDR3 is TGTGCCTTCTCCCGGGGATACAATGGCTACACCTTC. It encodes CAFSRGYNGYTF.

In DNA form, the CDR3 reads TGTGCCAGCAGCCAGATTTCAGGCAGGGCTTACGAGCAGTACTTC. Its translation: CASSQISGRAYEQYF. The V gene is TRBV11-2, the J gene TRBJ2-7; possible D gene TRBD1, 5 bases. V was cut by 5 bases and J by 4 bases, with 18 bases left in between. CDR3 length equals 15 residues. CDR1 is SGHAT and CDR2 is FQNNGV in the germline V gene.